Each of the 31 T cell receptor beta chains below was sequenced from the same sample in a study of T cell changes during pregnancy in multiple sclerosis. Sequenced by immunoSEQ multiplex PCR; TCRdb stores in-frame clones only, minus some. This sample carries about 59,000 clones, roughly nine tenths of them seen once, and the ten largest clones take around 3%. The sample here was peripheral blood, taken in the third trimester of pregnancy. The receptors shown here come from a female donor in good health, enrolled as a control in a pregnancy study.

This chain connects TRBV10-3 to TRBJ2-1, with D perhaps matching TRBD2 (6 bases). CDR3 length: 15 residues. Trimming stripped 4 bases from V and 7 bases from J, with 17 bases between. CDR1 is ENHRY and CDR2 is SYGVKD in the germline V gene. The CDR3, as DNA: TGTGCCATCAGTGGTGGGGCGGGACGTACAAATGAGCAGTTCTTC. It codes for CAISGGAGRTNEQFF.

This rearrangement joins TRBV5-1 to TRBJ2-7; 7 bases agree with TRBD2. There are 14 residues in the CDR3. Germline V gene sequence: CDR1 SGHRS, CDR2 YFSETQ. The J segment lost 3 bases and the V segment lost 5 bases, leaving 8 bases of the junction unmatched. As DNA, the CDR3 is TGCGCCAGCAGGTCAGTGGGCGGGAGCTACGAGCAGTACTTC. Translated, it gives CASRSVGGSYEQYF.

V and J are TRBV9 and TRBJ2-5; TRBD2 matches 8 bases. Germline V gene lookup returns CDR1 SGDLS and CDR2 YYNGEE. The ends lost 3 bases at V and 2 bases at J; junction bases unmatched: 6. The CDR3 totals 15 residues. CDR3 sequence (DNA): TGTGCCAGCAGCGAATACGCGGGGGGACAAGAGACCCAGTACTTC. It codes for CASSEYAGGQETQYF. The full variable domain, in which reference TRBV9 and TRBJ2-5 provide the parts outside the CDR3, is DSGVTQTPKHLITATGQRVTLRCSPRSGDLSVYWYQQSLDQGLQFLIQYYNGEERAKGNILERFSAQQFPDLHSELNLSSLELGDSALYFCASSEYAGGQETQYFGPGTRLLVL.

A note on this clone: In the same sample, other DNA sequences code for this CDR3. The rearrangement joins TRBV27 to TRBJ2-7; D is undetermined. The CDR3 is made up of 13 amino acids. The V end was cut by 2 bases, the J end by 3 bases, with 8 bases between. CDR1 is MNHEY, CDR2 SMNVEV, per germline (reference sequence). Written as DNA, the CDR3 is TGTGCCAGCAGTTTAAGCGCCCGCTACGAGCAGTACTTC. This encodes CASSLSARYEQYF.

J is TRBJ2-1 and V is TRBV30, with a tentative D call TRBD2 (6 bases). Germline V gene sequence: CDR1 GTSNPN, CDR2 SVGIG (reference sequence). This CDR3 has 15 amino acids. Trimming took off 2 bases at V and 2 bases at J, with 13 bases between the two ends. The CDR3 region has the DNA TGTGCCTGGAGTTCAGGAGGGGCCGCCTACAATGAGCAGTTCTTC. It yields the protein CAWSSGGAAYNEQFF.

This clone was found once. The CDR3 reads CASSFTGTSLYF. The CDR3 coding sequence is TGTGCCAGCAGCTTTACCGGGACTAGCCTGTATTTT. The J gene is TRBJ2-3, the V gene TRBV7-2; the match to TRBD2 covers 9 bases. The junction had 6 bases not matched to a gene; V was cut back by 3 bases and J by 14 bases. CDR1 and CDR2 from the germline V gene are SGHTA and FQGNSA. The CDR3 runs 12 residues.

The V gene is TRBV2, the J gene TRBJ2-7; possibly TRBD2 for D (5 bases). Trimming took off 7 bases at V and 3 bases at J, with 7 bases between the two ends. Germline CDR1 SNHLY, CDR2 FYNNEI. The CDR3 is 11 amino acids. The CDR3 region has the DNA TGTGCCAGCAAAAGCGGCTACGAGCAGTACTTC. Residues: CASKSGYEQYF.

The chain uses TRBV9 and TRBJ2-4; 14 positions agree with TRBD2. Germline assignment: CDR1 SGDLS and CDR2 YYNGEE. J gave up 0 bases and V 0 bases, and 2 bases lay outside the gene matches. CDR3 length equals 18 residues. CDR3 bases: TGTGCCAGCAGCGTAGGGACTAGCGGGGGGATAGCCAAAAACATTCAGTACTTC. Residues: CASSVGTSGGIAKNIQYF.

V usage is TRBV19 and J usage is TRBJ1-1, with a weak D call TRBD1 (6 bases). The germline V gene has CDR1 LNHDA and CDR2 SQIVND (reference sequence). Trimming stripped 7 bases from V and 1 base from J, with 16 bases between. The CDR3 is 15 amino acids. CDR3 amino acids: CASNPLDSGNTEAFF. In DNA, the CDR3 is TGTGCCAGTAATCCTTTGGACAGTGGGAACACTGAAGCTTTCTTT.

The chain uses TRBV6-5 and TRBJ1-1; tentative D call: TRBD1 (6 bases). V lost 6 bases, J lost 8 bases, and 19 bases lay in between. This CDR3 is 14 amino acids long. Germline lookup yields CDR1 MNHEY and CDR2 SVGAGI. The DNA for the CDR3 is TGTGCCAGCAGCTCCCTCCACAGGGCCCTCGAAGCTTTCTTT. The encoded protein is CASSSLHRALEAFF.

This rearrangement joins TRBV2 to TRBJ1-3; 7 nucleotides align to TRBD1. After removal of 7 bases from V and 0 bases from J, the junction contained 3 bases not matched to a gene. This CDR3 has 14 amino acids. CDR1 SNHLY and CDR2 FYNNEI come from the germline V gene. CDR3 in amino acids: CASTRDSSGNTIYF. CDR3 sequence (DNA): TGTGCCAGCACCCGGGACAGCTCTGGAAACACCATATATTTT.

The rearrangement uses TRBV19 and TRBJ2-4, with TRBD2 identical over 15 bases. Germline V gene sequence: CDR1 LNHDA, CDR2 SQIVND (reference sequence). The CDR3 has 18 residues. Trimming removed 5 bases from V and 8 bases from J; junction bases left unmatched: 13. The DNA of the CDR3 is TGTGCCAGTAGTCTGGGACTAGCGGGGGGTTCCCCCTTCTACATTCAGTACTTC. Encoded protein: CASSLGLAGGSPFYIQYF.

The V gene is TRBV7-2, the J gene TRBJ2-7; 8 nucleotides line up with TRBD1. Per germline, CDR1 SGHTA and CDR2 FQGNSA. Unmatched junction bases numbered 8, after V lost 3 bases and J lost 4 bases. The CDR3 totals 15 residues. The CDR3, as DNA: TGTGCCAGCAGCTTCCACCGGGACAGGACATACGAGCAGTACTTC. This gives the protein CASSFHRDRTYEQYF. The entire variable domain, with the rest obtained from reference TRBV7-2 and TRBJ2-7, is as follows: GAGVSQSPSNKVTEKGKDVELRCDPISGHTALYWYRQSLGQGLEFLIYFQGNSAPDKSGLPSDRFSAERTGGSVSTLTIQRTQQEDSAVYLCASSFHRDRTYEQYFGPGTRLTVT.

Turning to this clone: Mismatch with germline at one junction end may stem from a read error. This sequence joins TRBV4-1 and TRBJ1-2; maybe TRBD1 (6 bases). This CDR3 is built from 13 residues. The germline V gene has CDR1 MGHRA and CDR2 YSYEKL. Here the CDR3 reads CASSQDRDTRWGF. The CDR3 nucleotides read TGCGCCAGCAGCCAAGATCGGGACACCCGCTGGGGCTTC.

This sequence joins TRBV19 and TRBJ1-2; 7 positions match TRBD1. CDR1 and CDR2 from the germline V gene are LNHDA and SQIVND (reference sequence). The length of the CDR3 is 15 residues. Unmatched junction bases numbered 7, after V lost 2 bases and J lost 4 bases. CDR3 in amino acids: CASSIQYGTVYGYTF. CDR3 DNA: TGTGCCAGTAGTATACAGTACGGGACAGTCTATGGCTACACCTTC. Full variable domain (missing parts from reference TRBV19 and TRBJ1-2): DGGITQSPKYLFRKEGQNVTLSCEQNLNHDAMYWYRQDPGQGLRLIYYSQIVNDFQKGDIAEGYSVSREKKESFPLTVTSAQKNPTAFYLCASSIQYGTVYGYTFGSGTRLTVV.

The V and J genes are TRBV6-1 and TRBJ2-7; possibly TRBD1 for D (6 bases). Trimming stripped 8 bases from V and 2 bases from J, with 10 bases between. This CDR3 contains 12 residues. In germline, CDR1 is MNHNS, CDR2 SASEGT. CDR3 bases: TGTGCCAGCTGGGGGCTCCCCTACGAGCAGTACTTC. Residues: CASWGLPYEQYF.

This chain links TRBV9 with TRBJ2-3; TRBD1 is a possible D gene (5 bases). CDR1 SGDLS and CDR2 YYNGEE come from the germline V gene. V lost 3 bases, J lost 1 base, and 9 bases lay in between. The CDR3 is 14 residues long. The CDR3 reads CASSEVRGTDTQYF. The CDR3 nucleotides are TGTGCCAGCAGCGAAGTCAGGGGCACAGATACGCAGTATTTT. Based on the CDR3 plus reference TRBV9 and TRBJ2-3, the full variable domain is DSGVTQTPKHLITATGQRVTLRCSPRSGDLSVYWYQQSLDQGLQFLIQYYNGEERAKGNILERFSAQQFPDLHSELNLSSLELGDSALYFCASSEVRGTDTQYFGPGTRLTVL.

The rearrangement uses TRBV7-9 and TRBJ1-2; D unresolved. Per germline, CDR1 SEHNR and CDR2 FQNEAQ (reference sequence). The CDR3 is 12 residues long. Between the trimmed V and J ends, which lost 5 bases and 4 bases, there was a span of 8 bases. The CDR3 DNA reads TGTGCCAGCAGCCCTGACACCTATGGCTACACCTTC. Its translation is CASSPDTYGYTF. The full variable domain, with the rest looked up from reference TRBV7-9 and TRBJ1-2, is DTGVSQNPRHKITKRGQNVTFRCDPISEHNRLYWYRQTLGQGPEFLTYFQNEAQLEKSRLLSDRFSAERPKGSFSTLEIQRTEQGDSAMYLCASSPDTYGYTFGSGTRLTVV.

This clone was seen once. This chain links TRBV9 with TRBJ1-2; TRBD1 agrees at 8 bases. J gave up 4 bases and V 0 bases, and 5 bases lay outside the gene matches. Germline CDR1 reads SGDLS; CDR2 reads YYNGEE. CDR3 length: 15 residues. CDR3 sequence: CASSVEAGGLYGYTF. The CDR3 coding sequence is TGTGCCAGCAGCGTAGAGGCAGGGGGCCTCTATGGCTACACCTTC.

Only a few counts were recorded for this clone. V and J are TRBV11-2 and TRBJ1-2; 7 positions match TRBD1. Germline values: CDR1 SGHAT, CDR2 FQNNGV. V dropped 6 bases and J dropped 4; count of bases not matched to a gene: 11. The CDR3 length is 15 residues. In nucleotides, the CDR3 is TGTGCCAGCAGTCAAAAGGGGCCAGGGGGCTATGGCTACACCTTC. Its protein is CASSQKGPGGYGYTF.

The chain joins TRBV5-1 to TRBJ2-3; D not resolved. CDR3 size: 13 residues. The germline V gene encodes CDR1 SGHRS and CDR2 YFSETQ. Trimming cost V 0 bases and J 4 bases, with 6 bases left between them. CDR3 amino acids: CASSLDIPDTQYF. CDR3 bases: TGCGCCAGCAGCTTGGACATACCAGATACGCAGTATTTT.

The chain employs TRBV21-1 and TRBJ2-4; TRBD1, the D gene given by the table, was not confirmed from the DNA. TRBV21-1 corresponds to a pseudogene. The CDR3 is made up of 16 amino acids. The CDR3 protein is CASSKAGGWTKNIQYF. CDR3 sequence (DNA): TGTGCCAGCAGCAAAGCAGGGGGTTGGACCAAAAACATTCAGTACTTC.

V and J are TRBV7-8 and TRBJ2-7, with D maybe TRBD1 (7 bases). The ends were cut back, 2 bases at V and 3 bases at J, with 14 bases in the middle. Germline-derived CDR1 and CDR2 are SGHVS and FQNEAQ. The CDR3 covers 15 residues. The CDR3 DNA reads TGTGCCAGCAGCTTAAGCAGGGGGAGGCTCTACGAGCAGTACTTC. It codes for CASSLSRGRLYEQYF.

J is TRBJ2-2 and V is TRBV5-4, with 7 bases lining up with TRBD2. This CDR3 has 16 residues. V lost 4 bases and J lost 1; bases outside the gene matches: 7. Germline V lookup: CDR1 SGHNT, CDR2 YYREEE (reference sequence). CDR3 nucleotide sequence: TGTGCCAGCAGCGGCGCGGGACTAAAGAACACCGGGGAGCTGTTTTTT. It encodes CASSGAGLKNTGELFF.

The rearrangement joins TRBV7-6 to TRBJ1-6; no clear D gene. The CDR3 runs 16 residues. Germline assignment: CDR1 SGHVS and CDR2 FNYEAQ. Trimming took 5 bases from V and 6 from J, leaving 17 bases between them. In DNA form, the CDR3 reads TGTGCCAGCAGCGCCACCCCACAAGGAGGTAATTCACCCCTCCACTTT. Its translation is CASSATPQGGNSPLHF.

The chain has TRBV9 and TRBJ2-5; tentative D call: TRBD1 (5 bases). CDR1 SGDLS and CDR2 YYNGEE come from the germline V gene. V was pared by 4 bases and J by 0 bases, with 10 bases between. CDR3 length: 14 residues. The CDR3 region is CASSPTGYQETQYF. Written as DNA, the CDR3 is TGTGCCAGCAGCCCAACAGGATACCAAGAGACCCAGTACTTC.

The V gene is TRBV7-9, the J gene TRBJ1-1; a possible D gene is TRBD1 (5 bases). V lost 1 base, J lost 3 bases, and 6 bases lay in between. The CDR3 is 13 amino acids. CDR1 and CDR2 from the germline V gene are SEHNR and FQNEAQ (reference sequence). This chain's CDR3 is CASSLVRDTEAFF. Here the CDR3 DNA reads TGTGCCAGCAGCTTAGTCAGGGACACTGAAGCTTTCTTT. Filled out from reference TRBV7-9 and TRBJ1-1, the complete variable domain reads DTGVSQNPRHKITKRGQNVTFRCDPISEHNRLYWYRQTLGQGPEFLTYFQNEAQLEKSRLLSDRFSAERPKGSFSTLEIQRTEQGDSAMYLCASSLVRDTEAFFGQGTRLTVV.

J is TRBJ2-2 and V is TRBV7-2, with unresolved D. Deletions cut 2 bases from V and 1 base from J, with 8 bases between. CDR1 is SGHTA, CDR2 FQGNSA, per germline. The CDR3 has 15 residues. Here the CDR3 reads CASSLIRMNTGELFF. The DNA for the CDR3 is TGTGCCAGCAGCTTAATCAGAATGAACACCGGGGAGCTGTTTTTT.

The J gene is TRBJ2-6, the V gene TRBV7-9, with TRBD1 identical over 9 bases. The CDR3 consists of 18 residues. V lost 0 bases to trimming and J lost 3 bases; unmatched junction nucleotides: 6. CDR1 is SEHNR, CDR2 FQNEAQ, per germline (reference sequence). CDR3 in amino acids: CASSLAGTGTGGANVLTF. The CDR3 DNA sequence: TGTGCCAGCAGCTTAGCGGGGACAGGGACTGGTGGGGCCAACGTCCTGACTTTC.

DNA of the CDR3: TGTGCCAGCAGCCTCACAGGGAATAGCAATCAGCCCCAGCATTTT. Its protein product is CASSLTGNSNQPQHF. The chain carries TRBV9 and TRBJ1-5, with TRBD1 as a possible D gene (6 bases). Germline V gives CDR1 SGDLS, CDR2 YYNGEE. The V end was cut by 4 bases, the J end by 0 bases, with 11 bases between. The CDR3 has 15 residues.

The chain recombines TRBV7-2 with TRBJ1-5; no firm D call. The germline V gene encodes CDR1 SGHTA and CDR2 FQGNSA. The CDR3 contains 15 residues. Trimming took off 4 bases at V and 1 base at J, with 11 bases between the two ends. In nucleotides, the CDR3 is TGTGCCAGCAGCTGGGCTGGTGGGAGCAATCAGCCCCAGCATTTT. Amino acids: CASSWAGGSNQPQHF. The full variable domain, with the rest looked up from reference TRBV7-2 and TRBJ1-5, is GAGVSQSPSNKVTEKGKDVELRCDPISGHTALYWYRQSLGQGLEFLIYFQGNSAPDKSGLPSDRFSAERTGGSVSTLTIQRTQQEDSAVYLCASSWAGGSNQPQHFGDGTRLSIL.